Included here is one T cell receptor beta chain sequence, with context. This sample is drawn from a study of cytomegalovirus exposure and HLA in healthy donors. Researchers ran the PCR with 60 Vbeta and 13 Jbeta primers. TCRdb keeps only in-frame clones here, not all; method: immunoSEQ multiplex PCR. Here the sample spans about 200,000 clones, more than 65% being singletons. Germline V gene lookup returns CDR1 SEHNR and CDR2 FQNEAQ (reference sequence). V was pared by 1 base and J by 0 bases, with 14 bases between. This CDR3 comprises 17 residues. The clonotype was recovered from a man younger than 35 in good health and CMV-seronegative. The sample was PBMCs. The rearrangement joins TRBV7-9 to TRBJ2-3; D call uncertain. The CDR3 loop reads CASSLVSNSISTDTQYF. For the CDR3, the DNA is TGTGCCAGCAGCTTAGTTTCGAACTCGATTAGCACAGATACGCAGTATTTT.